This is a list of T cell receptor beta chains from one sample in a study of T cell responses to AZD1222 COVID-19 vaccine. The assay was immunoSEQ multiplex PCR, and TCRdb's table has in-frame clones only and misses some. The sample consists of roughly 45,000 clones, over 80% of them appearing once. The specimen comprised peripheral blood, sampled 28 days after the second AZD1222 dose. The receptors here all came from an adult who received the AZD1222 COVID-19 vaccine. CDR3s include the opening cysteine and the closing phenylalanine or tryptophan. The D gene is left open where the match is weak. Clone size is shown for a subset of rows, as once, few, many or a class of expanded clone.

TRBV28	NA	NA	14	TRBJ2-5	TGTGCCAGCACGGGGGTTAAATTCCAAGAGACCCAGTACTTC	CASTGVKFQETQYF
TRBV2	NA	TRBD2	15	TRBJ2-4	TGTGCCAGCAGTGAGGGACTAGCGCTCGAAAACATTCAGTACTTC	CASSEGLALENIQYF
TRBV5-1	NA	TRBD1	15	TRBJ2-7	TGCGCCAGCAGCTTGGGGCAGGGGGCCTCCTACGAGCAGTACTTC	CASSLGQGASYEQYF
TRBV27	once	NA	15	TRBJ1-3	TGTGCCAGCAAAGTCGGAGGACTCTCTGGAAACACCATATATTTT	CASKVGGLSGNTIYF
TRBV3-1/TRBV3-2	NA	NA	15	TRBJ2-2	TGTGCCAGCAGCCCCCCTGGGCGAGGCACCGGGGAGCTGTTTTTT	CASSPPGRGTGELFF
TRBV7-9	few	NA	12	TRBJ1-5	TGTGCCAGCAGCTTCATGGATCAGCCCCAGCATTTT	CASSFMDQPQHF
TRBV11-2	NA	TRBD2	15	TRBJ2-7	TGTGCCAGCAGCTCCCGGGAGCGGGGGGGCTACGAGCAGTACTTC	CASSSRERGGYEQYF
TRBV3-1/TRBV3-2	NA	NA	15	TRBJ1-3	TGTGCCAGCACCAACTCCCCTCAGCCAGGAAACACCATATATTTT	CASTNSPQPGNTIYF
TRBV19	NA	NA	12	TRBJ2-5	TGTGCCAGTAGTCAAGGGGGGGAGACCCAGTACTTC	CASSQGGETQYF
TRBV5-4	NA	NA	14	TRBJ2-7	TGTGCCAGCATGCTGGACACTCACTCCTACGAGCAGTACTTC	CASMLDTHSYEQYF
TRBV5-1	NA	TRBD2	13	TRBJ2-1	TGCGCCAGCAGCGGGGATAGCGGGGGGATGCAGTTCTTC	CASSGDSGGMQFF
TRBV3-1/TRBV3-2	NA	TRBD1	14	TRBJ1-5	TGTGCCAGCAGCGCCGGGACAGGAAATCAGCCCCAGCATTTT	CASSAGTGNQPQHF
TRBV5-1	few	NA	14	TRBJ1-1	TGCGCCAGCAGCTTGATCGGCGGGAACACTGAAGCTTTCTTT	CASSLIGGNTEAFF
TRBV7-9	few	TRBD1	15	TRBJ2-3	TGTGCCAGCAGCTCCCGGGACAGGGGCGAGGATACGCAGTATTTT	CASSSRDRGEDTQYF
TRBV2	NA	NA	15	TRBJ2-1	TGTGCCAGCAGTGTATTCGGGGGCGCCTACAATGAGCAGTTCTTC	CASSVFGGAYNEQFF
TRBV28	NA	NA	13	TRBJ1-5	TGTGCCAGCGGGGGGCAGAGCAATCAGCCCCAGCATTTT	CASGGQSNQPQHF
TRBV19	NA	TRBD1	14	TRBJ1-6	TGTGCCAGTAGACTGGGACAGGGGTTTTCACCCCTCCACTTT	CASRLGQGFSPLHF
TRBV19	NA	TRBD1	18	TRBJ2-3	TGTGCCAGTAGTAGGGGACAGACCCGACATCCTAGCACAGATACGCAGTATTTT	CASSRGQTRHPSTDTQYF
TRBV6-5	NA	TRBD2	14	TRBJ2-3	TGTGCCAGCAGTCCTAGCGGGGGACCAGATACGCAGTATTTT	CASSPSGGPDTQYF
TRBV19	medium-sized	NA	15	TRBJ1-5	TGTGCCAGTAGTATAATACCAGGGTCCAATCAGCCCCAGCATTTT	CASSIIPGSNQPQHF
TRBV5-4	NA	NA	14	TRBJ2-5	TGTGCCAGCAGCTCCGGGGGCCGGTATGAGACCCAGTACTTC	CASSSGGRYETQYF
TRBV6-2/TRBV6-3	NA	NA	12	TRBJ2-7	TGTGCCAGCAGTTCCCGGGGTCCCGAGCAGTACTTC	CASSSRGPEQYF
TRBV7-8	NA	NA	16	TRBJ1-2	TGTGCCAGCAGCTTACGGGACAAAAAAGCTAACTATGGCTACACCTTC	CASSLRDKKANYGYTF
TRBV6-5	NA	TRBD1	14	TRBJ2-7	TGTGCCAGCAGTCCAGACAGGGTTACCTACGAGCAGTACTTC	CASSPDRVTYEQYF
TRBV28	NA	TRBD1	14	TRBJ2-5	TGTGCAGGCCGAGGGACAGGGGGTTCTGAGACCCAGTACTTC	CAGRGTGGSETQYF
TRBV7-2	NA	NA	13	TRBJ1-5	TGTGCCAGCAGCTTCCGGGCAAATCAGCCCCAGCATTTT	CASSFRANQPQHF
TRBV3-1/TRBV3-2	once	NA	15	TRBJ2-2	TGTGCCAGCAGCCAAGAGGACTCCAACACCGGGGAGCTGTTTTTT	CASSQEDSNTGELFF
TRBV5-6	NA	NA	15	TRBJ2-1	TGTGCCAGCAGCGCACCGACTAACTCCTACAATGAGCAGTTCTTC	CASSAPTNSYNEQFF
TRBV3-1/TRBV3-2	NA	NA	12	TRBJ2-7	TGTGCCAGCAGCCCCAGAGAGCACGAGCAGTACTTC	CASSPREHEQYF
TRBV28	NA	TRBD2	17	TRBJ2-1	TGTGCCAGCAGCCCAAGACTAGCGGGGGTCTCCTACAATGAGCAGTTCTTC	CASSPRLAGVSYNEQFF
TRBV7-9	NA	TRBD1	19	TRBJ1-5	TGTGCCAGCAGCCCATTGGGGGGACAGGGTAGTTATAGCAATCAGCCCCAGCATTTT	CASSPLGGQGSYSNQPQHF
TRBV5-6	few	NA	14	TRBJ1-2	TGTGCCAGCAGCTTGGTATCAACTAACTATGGCTACACCTTC	CASSLVSTNYGYTF
TRBV11-2	NA	TRBD1	15	TRBJ2-1	TGTGCCAGCAGCCCCCGGGACAGGTTGGACAATGAGCAGTTCTTC	CASSPRDRLDNEQFF
TRBV19	NA	TRBD2	15	TRBJ2-7	TGTGCCAGTAGTCCAAAGCGGGGCCCGACCTACGAGCAGTACTTC	CASSPKRGPTYEQYF
TRBV19	NA	NA	14	TRBJ2-1	TGTGCCAGTAGTATGGGGTTGACACGCGATGAGCAGTTCTTC	CASSMGLTRDEQFF
TRBV6-2/TRBV6-3	NA	NA	15	TRBJ2-3	TGTGCCAGCAGCTTACAGGGAGTTAGCACAGATACGCAGTATTTT	CASSLQGVSTDTQYF
TRBV19	NA	NA	14	TRBJ1-2	TGTGCCAGTAGTACGCAGGGACTGAACTATGGCTACACCTTC	CASSTQGLNYGYTF
TRBV9	NA	TRBD1	14	TRBJ2-7	TGTGCCAGCAGCCCACAGGGGGCATCCTACGAGCAGTACTTC	CASSPQGASYEQYF
TRBV11-3	NA	NA	14	TRBJ2-3	TGTGCCAGCAGCCCGGGCCCCTCCCGAGATACGCAGTATTTT	CASSPGPSRDTQYF
TRBV5-1	NA	NA	15	TRBJ1-2	TGCGCCAGCAGCTTGGCCTGGGAGGGCGCGTATGGCTACACCTTC	CASSLAWEGAYGYTF
TRBV6-5	NA	TRBD1	14	TRBJ1-2	TGTGCCAGCAGCAGACAGGGGAGCCACTATGGCTACACCTTC	CASSRQGSHYGYTF
TRBV2	NA	NA	13	TRBJ1-2	TGTGCCAGCAGTGCACACGGACTGGATGGCTACACCTTC	CASSAHGLDGYTF
TRBV25-1	once	NA	15	TRBJ1-4	TGTGCCAGCAGTGATGCTTCAGGGGAAAATGAAAAACTGTTTTTT	CASSDASGENEKLFF
TRBV5-4	NA	TRBD1	17	TRBJ2-1	TGTGCCAGCAGCTTGGGACAGGGGCGACCAGGCTACAATGAGCAGTTCTTC	CASSLGQGRPGYNEQFF
TRBV5-4	NA	NA	13	TRBJ1-1	TGTGCCAGCAGTCCGGAGCCGAACACTGAAGCTTTCTTT	CASSPEPNTEAFF
TRBV2	NA	TRBD2	13	TRBJ2-1	TGTGCCAGCCGGGACTACTCCTACAATGAGCAGTTCTTC	CASRDYSYNEQFF
TRBV6-5	NA	NA	14	TRBJ1-1	TGTGCCAGCAGATCTGGCAGGGCGGCGACTGAAGCTTTCTTT	CASRSGRAATEAFF
TRBV9	NA	NA	15	TRBJ2-2	TGTGCCAGCAGCGTAGCCCAGACGAACACCGGGGAGCTGTTTTTT	CASSVAQTNTGELFF
TRBV3-1/TRBV3-2	NA	NA	16	TRBJ2-7	TGTGCCAGCAGCCAAGATTTAAGCGCAGGGACCTACGAGCAGTACTTC	CASSQDLSAGTYEQYF